These 16 T cell receptor beta chains were all obtained from the same sample, sequenced in a study of T cell responses to AZD1222 COVID-19 vaccine. Clones were sequenced by immunoSEQ multiplex PCR, and TCRdb holds only the in-frame ones, with some missing. This table has some 150,000 clones, roughly 89% appearing once. The sample here was peripheral blood, taken on day 0 of AZD1222 vaccination. These TCRs come from an adult in good health.

The V and J genes are TRBV3-1 (or the pseudogene TRBV3-2) and TRBJ1-2, with TRBD1 as a possible D gene (5 bases). V was trimmed by 1 base and J by 3 bases, leaving 9 bases between them. The CDR3 totals 14 residues. Germline CDR1 LGHDT, CDR2 YNNKEL (reference sequence). The CDR3 here is CASSQGGVDYGYTF. In DNA, the CDR3 is TGTGCCAGCAGCCAAGGAGGGGTAGACTATGGCTACACCTTC.

The CDR3 DNA follows: TGTGCCAGCAGCTTGGCCGGGACAGGGAGTGAAAAACTGTTTTTT. Translated, it gives CASSLAGTGSEKLFF. The V call is TRBV5-4, the J call TRBJ1-4, with 9 bases matching TRBD1. Germline CDR1 and CDR2: SGHNT and YYREEE (reference sequence). There are 15 residues in the CDR3. J lost 7 bases, V lost 0 bases, and 4 bases had no gene match. The full variable domain, its missing parts supplied by reference TRBV5-4 and TRBJ1-4, is ETGVTQSPTHLIKTRGQQVTLRCSSQSGHNTVSWYQQALGQGPQFIFQYYREEENGRGNFPPRFSGLQFPNYSSELNVNALELDDSALYLCASSLAGTGSEKLFFGSGTQLSVL.

This chain connects TRBV5-4 to TRBJ2-5; D tentatively fits TRBD1 or TRBD2 (5 bases each). V was clipped by 4 bases and J by 4 bases, with 17 bases between them. This CDR3 contains 15 residues. Germline CDR1 reads SGHNT; CDR2 reads YYREEE (reference sequence). The CDR3 loop is CASSPPPGGTETQYF. As DNA, the CDR3 is TGTGCCAGCAGCCCACCCCCTGGTGGGACAGAGACCCAGTACTTC.

The chain employs TRBV18 and TRBJ1-1; D might be TRBD1 (5 bases). The CDR3 length is 20 residues. Germline assignment: CDR1 KGHSH and CDR2 LQKENI. The V and J ends lost 3 bases and 1 base respectively, with 27 bases between them. The CDR3 nucleotides read TGTGCCAGCTCACCCGTTCGGTGGCAGGGAGAAGGAGTTGCGAACACTGAAGCTTTCTTT. This sequence encodes CASSPVRWQGEGVANTEAFF.

The chain combines TRBV24-1 with TRBJ2-3; D gene ambiguous. The germline V and J ends were trimmed by 4 bases and 2 bases, with 18 bases remaining between them. This CDR3 comprises 17 residues. Looked up from germline, CDR1 is KGHDR and CDR2 is SFDVKD. This CDR3 is CATSDALASDPTDTQYF. Here the CDR3 DNA reads TGTGCCACCAGTGACGCTTTAGCCTCCGATCCCACAGATACGCAGTATTTT.

The chain has TRBV19 and TRBJ1-1; D ambiguous. V dropped 1 base and J dropped 0 bases, with 9 bases sitting between them. The CDR3 sequence is 15 residues long. Germline V gene sequence: CDR1 LNHDA, CDR2 SQIVND (reference sequence). CDR3 bases: TGTGCCAGTAGTATAGGTGGGAGAATGAACACTGAAGCTTTCTTT. It translates to CASSIGGRMNTEAFF.

The chain uses TRBV18 and TRBJ2-7; 8 bases agree with TRBD1. The length of the CDR3 is 18 residues. Germline assignment: CDR1 KGHSH and CDR2 LQKENI. V shed 3 bases, J shed 4 bases, and the junction held 17 bases outside the gene matches. As DNA, the CDR3 is TGTGCCAGCTCACCTACCCAACGTTTTTCAGGGGGCAGTTACGAGCAGTACTTC. Translated: CASSPTQRFSGGSYEQYF. Full variable domain (outside the CDR3, taken from reference TRBV18 and TRBJ2-7): NAGVMQNPRHLVRRRGQEARLRCSPMKGHSHVYWYRQLPEEGLKFMVYLQKENIIDESGMPKERFSAEFPKEGPSILRIQQVVRGDSAAYFCASSPTQRFSGGSYEQYFGPGTRLTVT.

V and J are TRBV24-1 and TRBJ2-2; D remains ambiguous. This CDR3 has 12 amino acids. V was clipped by 4 bases and J by 3 bases, with 2 bases between them. Per germline, CDR1 KGHDR and CDR2 SFDVKD. The CDR3 DNA reads as TGTGCCACCAGTGAGGACACCGGGGAGCTGTTTTTT. It specifies CATSEDTGELFF.

This chain connects TRBV7-9 to TRBJ2-7, with 8 bases matching TRBD2. This CDR3 has 16 residues. CDR1 and CDR2 from the germline V gene are SEHNR and FQNEAQ (reference sequence). With V trimmed by 5 bases and J by 6 bases, 15 bases remained unmatched. The DNA of the CDR3 is TGTGCCAGCAGCCCCGGGGGCCAGCGGGAGTCAAGCGAGCAGTACTTC. As protein: CASSPGGQRESSEQYF.

The CDR3 loop reads CASSQGQGIGSPLHF. For the CDR3, the DNA is TGTGCCAGCTCCCAAGGACAGGGGATAGGTTCACCCCTCCACTTT. J is TRBJ1-6 and V is TRBV18; TRBD1 matches 9 bases. Trimming at V came to 6 bases and at J to 9 bases, leaving 9 bases not matched to a gene. This CDR3 is 15 amino acids long. Germline V CDR1 and CDR2: KGHSH, LQKENI. The full variable domain, with the rest looked up from reference TRBV18 and TRBJ1-6, is NAGVMQNPRHLVRRRGQEARLRCSPMKGHSHVYWYRQLPEEGLKFMVYLQKENIIDESGMPKERFSAEFPKEGPSILRIQQVVRGDSAAYFCASSQGQGIGSPLHFGNGTRLTVT.

The chain joins TRBV5-1 to TRBJ1-5; maybe TRBD1 (6 bases). The CDR3 is 15 amino acids. The germline V gene encodes CDR1 SGHRS and CDR2 YFSETQ. The V gene lost 1 base and the J gene lost 4 bases, with 12 bases spanning the gap. The DNA of the CDR3 is TGCGCCAGCAGCTTGCTCCCGGACAGAAATCAGCCCCAGCATTTT. Its protein product is CASSLLPDRNQPQHF.

The chain uses TRBV11-2 and TRBJ1-5, with no clear D. Trimming cost V 7 bases and J 0 bases, with 13 bases left between them. Germline V gene sequence: CDR1 SGHAT, CDR2 FQNNGV. CDR3 length equals 15 residues. The CDR3 is CASNFNPSSNQPQHF. In nucleotides, the CDR3 is TGTGCCAGCAACTTCAATCCAAGTAGCAATCAGCCCCAGCATTTT.

The chain uses TRBV24-1 and TRBJ2-2; 12 bases are shared with TRBD1. CDR1 is KGHDR, CDR2 SFDVKD, per germline. The ends lost 8 bases at V and 6 bases at J; junction bases unmatched: 9. The CDR3 has 16 amino acids. As DNA, the CDR3 is TGTGCCACCAAAGGGGTCGGGACAGGGGGCTCCGGGGAGCTGTTTTTT. Its protein is CATKGVGTGGSGELFF.

The CDR3 bases are TGTGCCAGCAACACCCAGGACTCCCCCAGGAACTATGGCTACACCTTC. Its translation: CASNTQDSPRNYGYTF. The chain joins TRBV7-2 to TRBJ1-2; D unresolved. Germline-derived CDR1 and CDR2 are SGHTA and FQGNSA. The CDR3 totals 16 residues. Trimming cost V 7 bases and J 2 bases, with 20 bases left between them.

This sequence joins TRBV11-1 and TRBJ1-2, with D tentatively TRBD1 (6 bases). V lost 5 bases to trimming and J lost 5 bases, with 18 bases between them. Germline CDR1 SGHAT, CDR2 FQDESV (reference sequence). The CDR3 is 15 residues long. The CDR3, as DNA: TGTGCCAGCAGCGAATACAGGGAAATCCGATATGGCTACACCTTC. It specifies CASSEYREIRYGYTF.

This clone was observed once. The CDR3 region is CASSVGDFNEQFF. The CDR3 DNA sequence: TGTGCCAGCAGCGTAGGGGACTTCAATGAGCAGTTCTTC. The J gene is TRBJ2-1, the V gene TRBV9, with a weak D call TRBD2 (6 bases). The CDR3 runs to 13 residues. With 0 bases removed from V and 6 bases from J, the gap between germline ends came to 7 bases. Germline-derived CDR1 and CDR2 are SGDLS and YYNGEE.